This T cell receptor beta chain was sequenced during a study of low-dose radiotherapy and immunotherapy resistance in tumors. Across the study: The authors gave intravenous cyclophosphamide 200 mg/m2 every two weeks, one day before radiation and immunotherapy.

V lost 7 bases to trimming and J lost 1 base, with 13 bases between them. The CDR3 runs to 14 residues. Germline V gene sequence: CDR1 LNHDA, CDR2 SQIVND (reference sequence). Alpha and beta chains were covered, as first-strand cDNA relied on TRAV- and TRBV-specific primers. Amplification, which lasted 15 to 20 PCR cycles, used a constant-region primer and V-primer adapter to amplify TCRs. A single record per CDR3 protein comes from TCRdb applying MiXCR to the reads. The sample lists about 14,000 distinct CDR3 sequences, approximately 50% occurring once. The TCR was taken from a human donor with advanced metastatic prostate, ovarian, gallbladder or colorectal cancer (not recorded which). This table probably holds off-target reads from a library built for another chain. The chain uses TRBV19 and TRBJ1-2; a possible D gene is TRBD1 (5 bases). DNA of the CDR3: TGTGCCAGTAAAGGATGGGGGTTTAACTATGGCTACACCTTC. Its protein product is CASKGWGFNYGYTF.